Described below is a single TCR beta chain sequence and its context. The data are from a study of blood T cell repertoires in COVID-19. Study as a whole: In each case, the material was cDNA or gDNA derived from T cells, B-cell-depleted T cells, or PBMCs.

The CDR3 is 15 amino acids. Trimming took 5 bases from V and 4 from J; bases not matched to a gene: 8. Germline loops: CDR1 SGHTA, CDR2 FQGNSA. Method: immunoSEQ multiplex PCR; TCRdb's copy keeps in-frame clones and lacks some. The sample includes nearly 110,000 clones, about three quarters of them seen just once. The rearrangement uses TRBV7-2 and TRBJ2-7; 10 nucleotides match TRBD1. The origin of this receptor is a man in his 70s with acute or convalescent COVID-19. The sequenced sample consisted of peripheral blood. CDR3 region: CASSVARGQGYEQYF. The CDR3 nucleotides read TGTGCCAGCAGCGTGGCACGGGGACAGGGGTACGAGCAGTACTTC.